What follows are 10 T cell receptor beta chains derived from one specimen sequenced in a study of blood T cell repertoires in COVID-19. Measured with immunoSEQ multiplex PCR; TCRdb has only the in-frame clones, and not every one. The sample includes approximately 500,000 clones, approximately 88% of them seen just once. The sequenced sample was peripheral blood. The source of these receptors is a woman aged 45-65 years with COVID-19, enrolled during active disease.

This chain uses TRBV29-1 with TRBJ2-5, with 8 bases aligning to TRBD1. CDR1 and CDR2 (germline): SQVTM, ANQGSEA. The CDR3 is 16 amino acids. With V trimmed by 1 base and J by 4 bases, 11 bases remained unmatched. The DNA for the CDR3 is TGCAGCGTTGAAGGACCCCCGACAGGGGAAGGAGAGACCCAGTACTTC. This translates into CSVEGPPTGEGETQYF.

The chain has TRBV7-6 and TRBJ2-1; TRBD2 is a possible D gene (6 bases). The CDR3 has 16 amino acids. CDR1 SGHVS and CDR2 FNYEAQ come from the germline V gene. Trimming took off 5 bases at V and 4 bases at J, with 18 bases between the two ends. CDR3 region: CASSPSVRPAYNEQFF. CDR3 DNA sequence: TGTGCCAGCAGCCCTAGCGTACGCCCGGCGTACAATGAGCAGTTCTTC.

The rearrangement joins TRBV6-2 or TRBV6-3 to TRBJ2-3, with D possibly TRBD2 on 6 matching bases. Germline lookup yields CDR1 MNHEY and CDR2 SVGEGT. Trimming left V 6 bases short and J 11 bases short, with 18 bases between. This CDR3 comprises 13 residues. The CDR3 DNA reads as TGTGCCAGCAGCAGGGACTCCTTAGGGATGCAGTATTTT. Its translation is CASSRDSLGMQYF.

The chain is built from TRBV30 and TRBJ1-6, with a tentative D call TRBD1 (5 bases). CDR1 is GTSNPN and CDR2 is SVGIG in the germline V gene (reference sequence). Trimming took off 3 bases at V and 7 bases at J, with 10 bases between the two ends. This CDR3 is built from 13 residues. DNA of the CDR3: TGTGCCTGGAGACCGGGGGACAATTCACCCCTCCACTTT. The encoded protein is CAWRPGDNSPLHF.

The chain combines TRBV11-2 with TRBJ2-1; D may be TRBD1 (6 bases). This CDR3 spans 14 amino acids. Germline loops: CDR1 SGHAT, CDR2 FQNNGV. V was shortened by 5 bases and J by 3 bases, with 11 bases between the two germline ends. The CDR3 here is CASSHVQGYNEQFF. Written as DNA, the CDR3 is TGTGCCAGCAGCCACGTACAGGGCTACAATGAGCAGTTCTTC. The whole variable domain, filled in from reference TRBV11-2 and TRBJ2-1, reads EAGVAQSPRYKIIEKRQSVAFWCNPISGHATLYWYQQILGQGPKLLIQFQNNGVVDDSQLPKDRFSAERLKGVDSTLKIQPAKLEDSAVYLCASSHVQGYNEQFFGPGTRLTVL.

This sequence joins TRBV5-1 and TRBJ2-7; D call uncertain. CDR3 length: 14 amino acids. Trimming stripped 1 base from V and 2 bases from J, with 10 bases between. The V gene's germline CDR1 is SGHRS and CDR2 YFSETQ. The CDR3 loop reads CASSLTPPAYEQYF. The CDR3 DNA reads TGCGCCAGCAGCTTGACTCCCCCCGCCTACGAGCAGTACTTC.

The chain has TRBV11-2 and TRBJ1-1, with D unclear. The CDR3 covers 14 residues. Trimming removed 5 bases at V and 10 bases at J, with 20 bases between. Germline V gene data show CDR1 as SGHAT and CDR2 as FQNNGV. CDR3 sequence reads: CASSLGMRGRTAFF. CDR3 bases: TGTGCCAGCAGCCTAGGGATGAGAGGGCGCACAGCTTTCTTT.

This chain joins TRBV7-3 and TRBJ2-3; TRBD2 matches at 8 bases. V was pared by 5 bases and J by 5 bases, with 12 bases of the junction left unmatched. From germline, CDR1 is SGHTA and CDR2 FQGTGA. The CDR3 loop spans 16 amino acids. CDR3 residues: CASSPLGRGAGDTQYF. DNA of the CDR3: TGTGCCAGCAGCCCCCTAGGGCGGGGGGCCGGAGATACGCAGTATTTT.

This chain links TRBV18 with TRBJ2-2, with D perhaps matching TRBD1 (6 bases). The CDR3 sequence is 15 residues long. Trimming pared 9 bases from V and 6 bases from J, leaving 20 bases between. Germline CDR1 KGHSH, CDR2 LQKENI. CDR3 region: CASSRDTESPGELFF. As DNA, the CDR3 is TGTGCCAGTTCCCGGGACACCGAAAGTCCCGGGGAGCTGTTTTTT. The full variable domain, rest sourced from reference TRBV18 and TRBJ2-2, is NAGVMQNPRHLVRRRGQEARLRCSPMKGHSHVYWYRQLPEEGLKFMVYLQKENIIDESGMPKERFSAEFPKEGPSILRIQQVVRGDSAAYFCASSRDTESPGELFFGEGSRLTVL.

The J gene is TRBJ2-1, the V gene TRBV9, with D perhaps matching TRBD2 (5 bases). CDR1 is SGDLS, CDR2 YYNGEE, per germline. The CDR3 covers 15 residues. Trimming took 2 bases from V and 4 from J, leaving 13 bases between them. CDR3 in DNA: TGTGCCAGCAGCGTCCGGGGAGCCCCGTACAATGAGCAGTTCTTC. Amino acid sequence: CASSVRGAPYNEQFF.